This T cell receptor beta chain was captured in a study of blood T cell repertoires in COVID-19. Study summary: Italy, Spain and the United States were the sources of the convalescent and acute COVID-19 samples. T cells, B-cell-depleted T cells, or PBMCs supplied cDNA or gDNA.

This clone was found once. The CDR3 has 14 amino acids. Trimming stripped 8 bases from V and 0 bases from J, with 11 bases between. Germline CDR1 is LNHDA and CDR2 is SQIVND (reference sequence). The authors' processing: The assay estimated nucleated cells by amplifying reference gene primers. The repertoire was sequenced with immunoSEQ multiplex PCR; TCRdb's copy has only in-frame clones and lacks some. For V, J and clone size, that table is used; D and trimming come from the DNA. Here the sample spans roughly 40,000 clones, 70% to 90% being singletons. The V gene is TRBV19, the J gene TRBJ1-3; D gene uncertain. Sequences were obtained from peripheral blood. This TCR was recovered from a man between 65 and 85 years old with acute or convalescent COVID-19. CDR3 sequence: CASQARSSGNTIYF. The DNA for the CDR3 is TGTGCCAGTCAGGCCAGAAGCTCTGGAAACACCATATATTTT. Looking up the rest from reference TRBV19 and TRBJ1-3 gives the full variable domain: DGGITQSPKYLFRKEGQNVTLSCEQNLNHDAMYWYRQDPGQGLRLIYYSQIVNDFQKGDIAEGYSVSREKKESFPLTVTSAQKNPTAFYLCASQARSSGNTIYFGEGSWLTVV.